This T cell receptor beta chain is from a study of CD8+ T cells in alopecia areata. Following RNA extraction, reverse transcription yielded cDNA that acted as the sequencing template. Sequenced by immunoSEQ multiplex PCR; TCRdb stores in-frame clones only, minus some. The repertoire holds 98,000 or so clones, with over 55% as singletons. V shed 3 bases and J 3 bases; nucleotides not matched to a gene: 4. The CDR3 consists of 14 residues. CDR1 and CDR2 from the germline V gene are MDHEN and SYDVKM. The sequence came from a human donor with alopecia areata. Sequencing was carried out using NKG2D-low CD8+ T cells sorted from blood. This chain connects TRBV28 to TRBJ1-1; 7 bases match TRBD1. This chain's CDR3 is CASSFTGVDTEAFF. The CDR3 coding sequence is TGTGCCAGCAGTTTCACAGGGGTAGACACTGAAGCTTTCTTT.